Below, 24 T cell receptor beta chains from the same sample are listed, as sequenced in a study of shared clonotypes between healthy human individuals. TCRdb's table, derived via immunoSEQ multiplex PCR, lists solely in-frame clones and lacks some. The data show about 2.4 million clones, with over 85% seen just once and about 0.34% held by the top ten. The specimen was naive CD4+ T cells from PBMCs. Subset: CD45RA+ positively selected. The source is a man younger than 35 in good health. Some clones in this sample may be carry-over from other donors' samples.

The chain links TRBV19 to TRBJ2-5; TRBD2 agrees at 7 bases. V shed 6 bases and J 4 bases; nucleotides not matched to a gene: 8. CDR3 length: 14 residues. The germline V gene has CDR1 LNHDA and CDR2 SQIVND (reference sequence). The CDR3 protein is CASSPSGIPETQYF. The CDR3 nucleotides read TGTGCCAGTAGCCCGAGCGGGATCCCAGAGACCCAGTACTTC.

The chain joins TRBV7-9 to TRBJ2-7, with D tentatively TRBD2 (6 bases). The V gene's germline CDR1 is SEHNR and CDR2 FQNEAQ (reference sequence). CDR3 length: 14 residues. Deletions cut 5 bases from V and 5 bases from J, with 16 bases between. The CDR3, as DNA: TGTGCCAGCAGCCCCCGGGACTCCACGAACGAGCAGTACTTC. Protein product: CASSPRDSTNEQYF.

The chain couples TRBV28 to TRBJ1-5; maybe TRBD1 (6 bases). The V gene's germline CDR1 is MDHEN and CDR2 SYDVKM. The CDR3 sequence is 10 residues long. CDR3 nucleotide sequence: TGTGTCACAGGGAATCAGCCCCAGCATTTT. Protein: CVTGNQPQHF.

The V and J genes are TRBV18 and TRBJ1-1, with 7 bases that match TRBD1. With 5 bases clipped from V and 1 base from J, the junction kept 13 bases outside the gene matches. The CDR3 spans 17 residues. Per the germline V gene, CDR1 is KGHSH and CDR2 is LQKENI. CDR3 bases: TGTGCCAGCTCAGGACGGGCATCCGGGACAGCGAACACTGAAGCTTTCTTT. It is translated as CASSGRASGTANTEAFF.

The chain employs TRBV9 and TRBJ2-3; TRBD2 agrees at 8 bases. Germline loops: CDR1 SGDLS, CDR2 YYNGEE. This CDR3 comprises 17 residues. The junction had 14 bases not matched to a gene; V was cut back by 4 bases and J by 4 bases. The CDR3 nucleotides read TGTGCCAGCAGCTACCTCCCGGGAGGGCCTAGGTCAGATACGCAGTATTTT. Its translation is CASSYLPGGPRSDTQYF.

V gene TRBV7-9 combines with J gene TRBJ2-7, with no clear D. Trimming stripped 2 bases from V and 6 bases from J, with 11 bases between. CDR3 length: 13 residues. From germline, CDR1 is SEHNR and CDR2 FQNEAQ (reference sequence). The CDR3 protein is CASSLPYTLEQYF. The DNA for the CDR3 is TGTGCCAGCAGCTTACCGTATACCCTCGAGCAGTACTTC.

This chain connects TRBV25-1 to TRBJ2-3, with TRBD1 identical over 9 bases. With V trimmed by 3 bases and J by 6 bases, 7 bases remained unmatched. The germline V gene has CDR1 MGHDK and CDR2 SYGVNS. This CDR3 is built from 15 residues. The CDR3 loop reads CASSDQGTGYDTQYF. CDR3 bases: TGTGCCAGCAGTGACCAAGGGACAGGGTACGATACGCAGTATTTT.

This clone was seen only a few times. In DNA, the CDR3 is TGTGCCAGTAGTATGACGAGATCGGGCAATCAGCCCCAGCATTTT. Translated: CASSMTRSGNQPQHF. The chain is built from TRBV19 and TRBJ1-5; D unresolved. There are 15 residues in the CDR3. The V end was cut by 3 bases, the J end by 2 bases, with 11 bases between. Germline CDR1 and CDR2: LNHDA and SQIVND (reference sequence).

The chain uses TRBV5-6 and TRBJ1-3; TRBD1 is a possible D gene (5 bases). V lost 4 bases and J 4 bases, leaving 9 bases between the germline ends. The CDR3 is made up of 13 amino acids. Germline V gene sequence: CDR1 SGHDT, CDR2 YYEEEE. In DNA, the CDR3 is TGTGCCAGCAGCGGGACTCGAGGAAACACCATATATTTT. It specifies CASSGTRGNTIYF.

Points on this clone: Other DNA sequences from this sample encode an identical CDR3 as well. This chain connects TRBV5-1 to TRBJ1-5; no firm D call. Germline loops: CDR1 SGHRS, CDR2 YFSETQ. Trimming took off 0 bases at V and 0 bases at J, with 7 bases between the two ends. This CDR3 comprises 15 residues. DNA of the CDR3: TGCGCCAGCAGCTTGGGCGACACTAGCAATCAGCCCCAGCATTTT. This gives the protein CASSLGDTSNQPQHF.

The chain couples TRBV6-1 to TRBJ1-1, with 7 nucleotides matching TRBD1. The CDR3 has 14 amino acids. Germline CDR1 is MNHNS and CDR2 is SASEGT. The V and J ends lost 4 bases and 6 bases, in that order; junction bases with no gene match: 8. CDR3 protein: CASSGQGDVSEAFF. The CDR3 nucleotides read TGTGCCAGCAGTGGCCAGGGGGATGTGTCTGAAGCTTTCTTT.

This chain joins TRBV5-6 and TRBJ2-7, with D perhaps TRBD2 (6 bases). The V end lost 0 bases, the J end lost 0 bases, and 13 bases lay between the germline ends. The germline V gene encodes CDR1 SGHDT and CDR2 YYEEEE. The length of the CDR3 is 16 residues. In DNA form, the CDR3 reads TGTGCCAGCAGCTTGGCCGGGCGGGAAAGCTCCTACGAGCAGTACTTC. Protein product: CASSLAGRESSYEQYF.

The chain has TRBV14 and TRBJ2-1, with D possibly being TRBD2 (5 bases). The V and J ends lost 1 base and 1 base respectively, with 14 bases between them. In germline, CDR1 is SGHDN, CDR2 FVKESK. CDR3 length equals 17 residues. The CDR3 region has the DNA TGTGCCAGCAGCCAAGGAAGCCCCTGGACTTCCTACAATGAGCAGTTCTTC. It translates to CASSQGSPWTSYNEQFF.

V gene TRBV28 combines with J gene TRBJ2-2; D not resolved. Germline V gene data show CDR1 as MDHEN and CDR2 as SYDVKM. CDR3 length: 15 residues. V was pared by 3 bases and J by 1 base, with 9 bases between. For the CDR3, the DNA is TGTGCCAGCAGTTTTATATCGAGGAACACCGGGGAGCTGTTTTTT. Its translation is CASSFISRNTGELFF.

Note on this clone: Other DNA sequences in the same sample also yield this CDR3. This rearrangement joins TRBV5-1 to TRBJ1-3; D is ambiguous. This CDR3 has 14 amino acids. Trimming stripped 0 bases from V and 4 bases from J, with 8 bases between. CDR1 and CDR2 from the germline V gene are SGHRS and YFSETQ. The CDR3 coding sequence is TGCGCCAGCAGCTTGGCGGGGTCCGGAAACACCATATATTTT. It specifies CASSLAGSGNTIYF.

This chain connects TRBV5-1 to TRBJ1-1; D uncertain. Germline V gene sequence: CDR1 SGHRS, CDR2 YFSETQ. V dropped 4 bases and J dropped 0 bases, with 10 bases sitting between them. This CDR3 comprises 14 residues. The DNA of the CDR3 is TGCGCCAGCAGCCGCGAGCCAGTGAACACTGAAGCTTTCTTT. Its protein product is CASSREPVNTEAFF.

The chain combines TRBV11-1 with TRBJ2-5; D remains unclear. CDR3 length: 13 amino acids. V was shortened by 2 bases and J by 3 bases, with 7 bases between the two germline ends. Per germline, CDR1 SGHAT and CDR2 FQDESV (reference sequence). CDR3 loop: CASSLRVEETQYF. The CDR3 nucleotides read TGTGCCAGCAGCTTAAGGGTAGAAGAGACCCAGTACTTC.

V gene TRBV6-1 combines with J gene TRBJ2-7, with a tentative D call TRBD1 (6 bases). The V gene lost 7 bases and the J gene lost 5 bases, with 12 bases spanning the gap. Per germline, CDR1 MNHNS and CDR2 SASEGT. The CDR3 extends over 12 amino acids. The CDR3 region has the DNA TGTGCCAGCAAGGTCCCAGGGGACGAGCAGTACTTC. It is translated as CASKVPGDEQYF.

Comment on this clone: Within the sample, other DNA sequences also encode this same CDR3. The gene calls are TRBV27 and TRBJ1-6, with D tentatively TRBD1 (6 bases). Germline CDR1 is MNHEY and CDR2 is SMNVEV (reference sequence). V lost 3 bases, J lost 9 bases, and 9 bases lay in between. CDR3 size: 13 residues. CDR3 nucleotides: TGTGCCAGCAGTTTCGGCAGGGGTTCACCCCTCCACTTT. It codes for CASSFGRGSPLHF.

The rearrangement joins TRBV7-9 to TRBJ2-3; possible D gene TRBD2, 5 bases. Trimming removed 5 bases from V and 0 bases from J, with 12 bases in between. CDR3 length: 15 amino acids. Germline-derived CDR1 and CDR2 are SEHNR and FQNEAQ (reference sequence). CDR3 DNA: TGTGCCAGCAGCCGAAGCGGTTCTAGCACAGATACGCAGTATTTT. It specifies CASSRSGSSTDTQYF.

The genes are TRBV19 and TRBJ2-7; the D is unclear. The CDR3 has 15 amino acids. The germline V and J ends were trimmed by 0 bases and 2 bases, with 11 bases remaining between them. Germline V gene lookup returns CDR1 LNHDA and CDR2 SQIVND (reference sequence). The chain's CDR3 is CASSIDGLAPYEQYF. DNA for the CDR3: TGTGCCAGTAGTATAGATGGCCTCGCCCCCTACGAGCAGTACTTC.

The chain joins TRBV11-2 to TRBJ2-2; no definite D call. Trimming took off 3 bases at V and 0 bases at J, with 5 bases between the two ends. This CDR3 is 14 amino acids long. Germline CDR1 SGHAT, CDR2 FQNNGV. This CDR3 is CASSFRTNTGELFF. Here the CDR3 DNA reads TGTGCCAGCAGCTTCAGGACGAACACCGGGGAGCTGTTTTTT.

The chain carries TRBV5-6 and TRBJ2-1; possibly TRBD1 or TRBD2 for D (6 bases each). The V end was cut by 4 bases, the J end by 12 bases, with 23 bases between. From germline, CDR1 is SGHDT and CDR2 YYEEEE. The CDR3 extends over 15 amino acids. This chain's CDR3 is CASSQRWDFGQSQFF. The CDR3 nucleotides read TGTGCCAGCAGCCAGAGATGGGACTTTGGACAGTCGCAGTTCTTC. Full variable domain (missing parts from reference TRBV5-6 and TRBJ2-1): DAGVTQSPTHLIKTRGQQVTLRCSPKSGHDTVSWYQQALGQGPQFIFQYYEEEERQRGNFPDRFSGHQFPNYSSELNVNALLLGDSALYLCASSQRWDFGQSQFFGPGTRLTVL.

This chain links TRBV9 with TRBJ1-2; TRBD1 matches at 8 bases. CDR1 SGDLS and CDR2 YYNGEE come from the germline V gene. Losses at the gene ends were 3 bases for V and 8 bases for J; bases not matched to a gene: 6. The CDR3 runs 13 residues. The CDR3 is CASSADRGIGYTF. DNA of the CDR3: TGTGCCAGCAGCGCTGACAGGGGTATCGGCTACACCTTC.